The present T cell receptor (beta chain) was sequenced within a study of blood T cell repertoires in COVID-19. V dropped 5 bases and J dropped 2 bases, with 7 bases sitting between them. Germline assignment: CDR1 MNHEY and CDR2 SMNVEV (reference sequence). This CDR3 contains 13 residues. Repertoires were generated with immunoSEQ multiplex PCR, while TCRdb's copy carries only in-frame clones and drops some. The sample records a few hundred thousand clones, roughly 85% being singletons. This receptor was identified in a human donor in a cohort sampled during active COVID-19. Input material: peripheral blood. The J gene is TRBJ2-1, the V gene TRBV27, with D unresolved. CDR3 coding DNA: TGTGCCAGCAGTCTCGCAGCCTACAATGAGCAGTTCTTC. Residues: CASSLAAYNEQFF.